The following is a T cell receptor beta chain sequence with its context. The antigen it recognizes is unknown. No quality values exist for individual bases; no much larger clone is one base distant. This sample is part of a study of blood T cell repertoires in COVID-19 (dated by TCRdb to 2020 to 2022). For the study in its entirety: Samples covering the acute and convalescent phases of COVID-19 were provided by collaborators in the United States, Italy and Spain. The prospective study material was composed of cDNA or gDNA derived from T cells, B-cell-depleted T cells, or PBMCs. Deeply sampled blood TCRbeta repertoires from subjects exposed to, actively infected with, or recovered from COVID-19 were included in the dataset. A freely available public database, intended as a resource for researchers studying the immune response to SARS-CoV-2, is where the repertoires were released. The samples were drawn from the first 160 participants of the ongoing ImmuneRACE study and from some 1,300 subjects provided by 6 global collaborators. A de-identified subject ID, COVID-19 status, age in years and sex were almost always included in the sample metadata. Where available, HLA class I and class II types were taken from metadata supplied by the sample provider and were not determined by assay-based typing.

The immunoSEQ Assay, a bias-controlled multiplex PCR, was used to amplify TCRbeta CDR3 regions from genomic DNA. On the authors' methods: Within the assay, amplification of reference gene primers was used to estimate how many nucleated cells each sample contained. Sequence reads were collapsed and filtered to measure the absolute abundance of every unique TCRbeta CDR3 rearrangement. Productive Simpson clonality was computed per sample as the square root of Simpson's diversity index over productive rearrangements. This is the immuneACCESS table as TCRdb keeps it, with only in-frame sequences that have V and J called. A part of the clones is gone; compared with another copy, unresolved V genes explain less than half, and the rest is unexplained. The DNA was the basis for D and trimming; V, J and clone size are from that table. The sample table contains about 91,000 clones; only one count was recorded for 88% of them. The biggest ten clones account for 4.5% to 5.5% of the sample.

The collaborating institutions used their own protocols to collect whole blood in K2EDTA tubes. Collaborator samples were shipped for TCRbeta analysis as frozen whole blood, isolated PBMCs, or DNA extracted from either sample type. CDR1 is given as KGHDR and CDR2 as SFDVKD, both from the germline V gene. The CDR3 runs 16 residues from the cysteine to the phenylalanine. The read is trimmed to its CDR3 DNA, 48 bases read in frame from base 1. Trimming accounts for 3 bases at V and 5 bases at J, while the number of junction bases matched to no gene is 7. The investigation overall reported the following: How much clinical and demographic metadata was included differed by source and by participant, and the metadata was provided uncurated.

In this chain, TRBV24-1 is recombined with TRBJ2-3; 10 of the junction bases match TRBD1. This sequence originates from a woman older than 75 with active COVID-19. Input material: peripheral blood. The nucleotide sequence is TGTGCCACCAGTGATCGGGGACAGGGGCCGGGAGATACGCAGTATTTT. It is translated as CATSDRGQGPGDTQYF.